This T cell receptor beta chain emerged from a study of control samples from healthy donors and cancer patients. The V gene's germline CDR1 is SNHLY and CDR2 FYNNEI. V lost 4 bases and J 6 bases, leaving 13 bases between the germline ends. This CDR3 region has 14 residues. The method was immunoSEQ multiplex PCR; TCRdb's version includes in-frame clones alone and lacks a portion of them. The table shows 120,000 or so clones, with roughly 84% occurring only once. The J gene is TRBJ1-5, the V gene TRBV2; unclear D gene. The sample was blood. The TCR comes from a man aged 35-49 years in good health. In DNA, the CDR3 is TGTGCCAGCAGTGCAGCACCTTTGGGTCAGCCCCAGCATTTT. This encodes CASSAAPLGQPQHF.